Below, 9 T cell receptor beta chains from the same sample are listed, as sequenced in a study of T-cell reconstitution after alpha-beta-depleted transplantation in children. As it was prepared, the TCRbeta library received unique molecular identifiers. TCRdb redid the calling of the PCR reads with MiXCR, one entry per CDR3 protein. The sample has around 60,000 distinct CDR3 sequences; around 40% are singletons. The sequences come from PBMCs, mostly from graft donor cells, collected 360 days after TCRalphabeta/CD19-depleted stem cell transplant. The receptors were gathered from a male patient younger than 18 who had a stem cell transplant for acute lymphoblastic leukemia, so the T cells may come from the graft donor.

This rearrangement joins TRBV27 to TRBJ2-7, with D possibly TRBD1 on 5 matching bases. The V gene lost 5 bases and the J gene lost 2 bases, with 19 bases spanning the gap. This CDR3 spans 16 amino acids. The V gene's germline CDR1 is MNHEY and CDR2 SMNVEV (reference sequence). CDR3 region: CASSPLGSQGPYEQYF. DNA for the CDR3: TGTGCCAGCAGTCCCCTCGGCTCCCAGGGTCCCTACGAGCAGTACTTC.

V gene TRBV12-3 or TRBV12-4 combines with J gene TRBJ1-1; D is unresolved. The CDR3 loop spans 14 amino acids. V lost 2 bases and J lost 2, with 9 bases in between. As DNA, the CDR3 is TGTGCCAGCAGTTTAAGGAGGCTAAACACTGAAGCTTTCTTT. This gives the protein CASSLRRLNTEAFF.

The CDR3 reads CASSVSGETNEKLFF. In nucleotides, the CDR3 is TGTGCCAGCAGCGTATCGGGGGAAACTAATGAAAAACTGTTTTTT. V is TRBV9 and J is TRBJ1-4, with a weak D call TRBD1 (5 bases). Germline CDR1 SGDLS, CDR2 YYNGEE. CDR3 length: 15 residues. Trimming took off 1 base at V and 1 base at J, with 8 bases between the two ends.

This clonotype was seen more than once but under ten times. The CDR3 bases are TGCAGCGTTGACTTGACTGATTCCACAGATACGCAGTATTTT. This encodes CSVDLTDSTDTQYF. The V gene is TRBV29-1, the J gene TRBJ2-3; D gene ambiguous. This CDR3 is built from 14 residues. Trimming pared 3 bases from V and 2 bases from J, leaving 12 bases between. CDR1 SQVTM and CDR2 ANQGSEA come from the germline V gene.

CDR3 protein: CASSARPGAGTEAFF. The CDR3, as DNA: TGTGCCAGCAGTGCCCGCCCAGGGGCGGGCACTGAAGCTTTCTTT. J is TRBJ1-1 and V is TRBV12-3 or TRBV12-4, with D perhaps TRBD1 (6 bases). This CDR3 is 15 amino acids long. Trimming stripped 5 bases from V and 4 bases from J, with 17 bases between.

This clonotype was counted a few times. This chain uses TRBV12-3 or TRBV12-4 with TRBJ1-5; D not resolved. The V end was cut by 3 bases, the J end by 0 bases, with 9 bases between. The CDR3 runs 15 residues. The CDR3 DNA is TGTGCCAGCAGTTTGCGACGGAATAGCAATCAGCCCCAGCATTTT. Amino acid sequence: CASSLRRNSNQPQHF.

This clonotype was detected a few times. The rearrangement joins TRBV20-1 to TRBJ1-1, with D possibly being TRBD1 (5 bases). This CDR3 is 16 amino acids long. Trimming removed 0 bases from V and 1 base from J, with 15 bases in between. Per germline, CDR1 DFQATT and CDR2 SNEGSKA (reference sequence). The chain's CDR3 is CSAREIIAGANTEAFF. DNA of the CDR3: TGCAGTGCTAGAGAGATAATTGCCGGGGCGAACACTGAAGCTTTCTTT.

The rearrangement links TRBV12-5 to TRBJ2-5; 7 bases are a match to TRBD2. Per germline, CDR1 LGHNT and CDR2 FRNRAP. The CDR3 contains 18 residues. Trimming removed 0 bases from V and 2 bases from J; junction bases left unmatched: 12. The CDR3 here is CASGLVQFGGSAQETQYF. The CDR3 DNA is TGTGCTAGTGGTTTGGTACAATTCGGGGGGTCCGCGCAAGAGACCCAGTACTTC.

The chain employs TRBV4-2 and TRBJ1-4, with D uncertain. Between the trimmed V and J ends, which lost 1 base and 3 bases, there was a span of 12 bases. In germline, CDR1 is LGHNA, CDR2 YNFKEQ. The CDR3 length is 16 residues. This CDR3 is CASSQVGRGANEKLFF. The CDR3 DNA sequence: TGTGCCAGCAGCCAAGTAGGTCGGGGTGCTAATGAAAAACTGTTTTTT.